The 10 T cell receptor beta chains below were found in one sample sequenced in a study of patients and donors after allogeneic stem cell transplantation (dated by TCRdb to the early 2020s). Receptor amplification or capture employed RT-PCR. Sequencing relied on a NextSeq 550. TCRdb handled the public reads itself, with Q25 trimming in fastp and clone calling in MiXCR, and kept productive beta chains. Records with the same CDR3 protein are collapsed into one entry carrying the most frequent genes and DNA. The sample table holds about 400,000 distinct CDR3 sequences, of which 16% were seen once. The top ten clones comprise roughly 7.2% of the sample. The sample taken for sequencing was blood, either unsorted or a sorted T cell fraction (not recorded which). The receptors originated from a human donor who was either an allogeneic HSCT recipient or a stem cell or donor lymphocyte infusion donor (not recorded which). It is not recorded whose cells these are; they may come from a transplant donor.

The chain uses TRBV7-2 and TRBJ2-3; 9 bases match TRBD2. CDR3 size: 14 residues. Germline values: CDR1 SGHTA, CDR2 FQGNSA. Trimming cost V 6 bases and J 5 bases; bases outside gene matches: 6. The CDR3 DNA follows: TGTGCCAGCAGAATCCAGCGGGGGGTAGATACGCAGTATTTT. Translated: CASRIQRGVDTQYF. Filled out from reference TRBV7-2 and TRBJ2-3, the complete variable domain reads GAGVSQSPSNKVTEKGKDVELRCDPISGHTALYWYRQSLGQGLEFLIYFQGNSAPDKSGLPSDRFSAERTGGSVSTLTIQRTQQEDSAVYLCASRIQRGVDTQYFGPGTRLTVL.

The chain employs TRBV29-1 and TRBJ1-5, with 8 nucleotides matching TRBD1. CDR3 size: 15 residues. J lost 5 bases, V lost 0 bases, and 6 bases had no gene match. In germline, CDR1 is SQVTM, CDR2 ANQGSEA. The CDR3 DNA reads TGCAGCGTTGAAGATTCGGGGGACAGGCATCAGCCCCAGCATTTT. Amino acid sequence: CSVEDSGDRHQPQHF.

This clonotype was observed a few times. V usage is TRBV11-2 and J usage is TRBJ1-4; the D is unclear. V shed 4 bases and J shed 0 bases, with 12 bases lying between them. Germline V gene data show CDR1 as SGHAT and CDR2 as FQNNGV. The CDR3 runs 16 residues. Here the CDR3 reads CASSSVVLATNEKLFF. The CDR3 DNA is TGTGCCAGCAGCTCCGTCGTATTGGCAACTAATGAAAAACTGTTTTTT.

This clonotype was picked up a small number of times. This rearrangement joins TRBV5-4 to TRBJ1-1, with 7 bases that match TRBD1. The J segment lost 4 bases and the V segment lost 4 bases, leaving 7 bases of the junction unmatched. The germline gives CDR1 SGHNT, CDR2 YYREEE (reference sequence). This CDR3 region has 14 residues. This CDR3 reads CASSRDSLITEAFF. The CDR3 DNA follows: TGTGCCAGCAGCAGGGACAGCCTAATCACTGAAGCTTTCTTT.

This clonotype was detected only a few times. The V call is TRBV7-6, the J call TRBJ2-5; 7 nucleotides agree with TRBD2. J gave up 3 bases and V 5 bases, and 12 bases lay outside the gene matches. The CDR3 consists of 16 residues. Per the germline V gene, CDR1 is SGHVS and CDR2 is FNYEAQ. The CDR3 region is CASSPPDSGGEETQYF. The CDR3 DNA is TGTGCCAGCAGCCCCCCAGATTCGGGGGGAGAAGAGACCCAGTACTTC.

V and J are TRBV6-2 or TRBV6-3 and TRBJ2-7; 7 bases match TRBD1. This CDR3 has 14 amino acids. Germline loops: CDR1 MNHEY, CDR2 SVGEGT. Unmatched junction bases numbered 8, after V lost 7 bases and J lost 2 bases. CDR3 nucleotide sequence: TGTGCCAGCACCCCACAGGGGCCCCCCTACGAGCAGTACTTC. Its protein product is CASTPQGPPYEQYF.

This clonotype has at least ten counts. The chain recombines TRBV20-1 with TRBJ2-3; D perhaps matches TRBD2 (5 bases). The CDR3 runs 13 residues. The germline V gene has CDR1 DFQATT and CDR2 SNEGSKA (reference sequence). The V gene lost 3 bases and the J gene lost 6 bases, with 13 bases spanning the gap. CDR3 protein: CSARKTGEDTQYF. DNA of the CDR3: TGCAGTGCTAGGAAGACTGGGGAGGATACGCAGTATTTT.

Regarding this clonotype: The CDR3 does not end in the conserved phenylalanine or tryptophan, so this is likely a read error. In nucleotides, the CDR3 is TGTGCCAGCAGCTTCCCCCCAAAGCCGGGACAGCGGTCCTACGAGCAGTACCTC. Translation: CASSFPPKPGQRSYEQYL. The chain carries TRBV5-6 and TRBJ2-7; 7 bases match TRBD1. The CDR3 consists of 18 residues. CDR1 and CDR2 from the germline V gene are SGHDT and YYEEEE. J was trimmed by 1 base and V by 2 bases; bases with no gene match: 15.

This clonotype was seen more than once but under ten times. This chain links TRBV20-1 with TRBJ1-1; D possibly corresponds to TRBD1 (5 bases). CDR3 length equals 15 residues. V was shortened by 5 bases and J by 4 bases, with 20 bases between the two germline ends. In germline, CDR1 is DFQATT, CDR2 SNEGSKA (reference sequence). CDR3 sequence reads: CSAYGPLGTVTEAFF. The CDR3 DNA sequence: TGCAGTGCTTACGGGCCCCTCGGGACTGTCACTGAAGCTTTCTTT.

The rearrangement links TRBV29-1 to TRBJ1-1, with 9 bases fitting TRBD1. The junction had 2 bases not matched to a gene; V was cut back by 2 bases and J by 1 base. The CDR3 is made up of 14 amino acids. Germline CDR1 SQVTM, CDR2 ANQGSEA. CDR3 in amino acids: CSVEQTGGNTEAFF. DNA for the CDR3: TGCAGCGTTGAACAGACAGGGGGGAACACTGAAGCTTTCTTT. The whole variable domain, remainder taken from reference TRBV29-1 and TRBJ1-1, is SAVISQKPSRDICQRGTSLTIQCQVDSQVTMMFWYRQQPGQSLTLIATANQGSEATYESGFVIDKFPISRPNLTFSTLTVSNMSPEDSSIYLCSVEQTGGNTEAFFGQGTRLTVV.